The clone carrying this T cell receptor (beta chain) was counted only a few times. This specimen belongs to a study of cytomegalovirus exposure and HLA in healthy donors. The length of the CDR3 is 16 residues. In germline, CDR1 is LNHNV, CDR2 YYDKDF (reference sequence). V gave up 1 base and J gave up 5 bases; unmatched junction bases: 8. PCR involved 60 Vbeta and 13 Jbeta primers. As handled by the study authors: A later analysis counted 70 million to 85 million unique TCR beta chains, 9.5 million to 13 million shared. Method: immunoSEQ multiplex PCR; TCRdb's copy keeps in-frame clones and lacks some. Clone size and the V and J calls come from that table; the DNA yielded D and trimming. The sample contains 250,000 to 350,000 clones, 75% to 85% of which appear only once.

The TCR originated in a girl aged 2 to 9 in good health and CMV-seronegative. The specimen sequenced was PBMCs. The chain couples TRBV15 to TRBJ1-1; TRBD1 aligns across 9 bases. Here the CDR3 DNA reads TGTGCCACCAGCAGAGCGACAGGGGGAAGGGGGACTGAAGCTTTCTTT. Protein: CATSRATGGRGTEAFF.